A single sample gave rise to the 25 T cell receptor beta chains below, sequenced in a study of T-cell memory formation after mild COVID-19. A single record per CDR3 protein comes from TCRdb applying MiXCR to the 5' RACE reads. There are approximately 210,000 distinct CDR3 sequences in the sample; 27% occur only once, and 10% to 12% lies in the top ten. Sample: PBMCs or a T cell subset sorted from them (not recorded which). Every receptor here comes from an adult woman who had mild COVID-19 (a few samples of this study predate the infection). Cell type and time point are not known.

The rearrangement joins TRBV27 to TRBJ1-2; 7 nucleotides line up with TRBD1. V gave up 7 bases and J gave up 2 bases; unmatched junction bases: 10. The germline gives CDR1 MNHEY, CDR2 SMNVEV (reference sequence). This CDR3 contains 15 residues. The CDR3 DNA is TGTGCCAGCAAGGGGACAGTAAGGGGGAACTATGGCTACACCTTC. Residues: CASKGTVRGNYGYTF.

This chain links TRBV3-1 with TRBJ2-7; perhaps TRBD2 as D (6 bases). CDR1 and CDR2 (germline): LGHDT, YNNKEL (reference sequence). Trimming removed 4 bases from V and 0 bases from J, with 13 bases in between. CDR3 length: 15 amino acids. DNA for the CDR3: TGTGCCAGCAGCCGCCGCGGCGGGACCTCCTACGAGCAGTACTTC. Protein product: CASSRRGGTSYEQYF.

The chain couples TRBV6-5 to TRBJ1-5; D remains unclear. Germline lookup yields CDR1 MNHEY and CDR2 SVGAGI. The CDR3 is 14 amino acids. Trimming took off 0 bases at V and 4 bases at J, with 7 bases between the two ends. The CDR3 loop reads CASSYSWGNQPQHF. CDR3 DNA: TGTGCCAGCAGTTACTCGTGGGGAAATCAGCCCCAGCATTTT.

The chain joins TRBV15 to TRBJ1-3, with D unresolved. The germline V and J ends were trimmed by 0 bases and 8 bases, with 8 bases remaining between them. CDR1 is LNHNV and CDR2 is YYDKDF in the germline V gene (reference sequence). This CDR3 has 13 amino acids. The CDR3 protein is CATSRDHVDTIYF. The DNA for the CDR3 is TGTGCCACCAGCAGAGATCATGTGGACACCATATATTTT.

There are a few counts of this clonotype. This chain connects TRBV6-5 to TRBJ2-2, with TRBD1 matching over 9 bases. Germline CDR1 reads MNHEY; CDR2 reads SVGAGI. Trimming removed 5 bases from V and 4 bases from J; junction bases left unmatched: 5. This CDR3 has 15 residues. CDR3 coding DNA: TGTGCCAGCAGTCCGGACAGGGGCCCCACCGGGGAGCTGTTTTTT. Its translation is CASSPDRGPTGELFF.

This clonotype appeared a few times. The chain links TRBV13 to TRBJ2-7, with D hard to call. Germline lookup yields CDR1 PRHDT and CDR2 FYEKMQ (reference sequence). Trimming removed 1 base at V and 1 base at J, with 8 bases between. This CDR3 has 14 amino acids. This chain's CDR3 is CASSLDGMSYEQYF. In nucleotides, the CDR3 is TGTGCCAGCAGCTTAGATGGTATGTCCTACGAGCAGTACTTC.

V and J are TRBV4-1 and TRBJ1-3; D is ambiguous. There are 17 residues in the CDR3. Trimming pared 1 base from V and 0 bases from J, leaving 13 bases between. From germline, CDR1 is MGHRA and CDR2 YSYEKL. CDR3 DNA: TGCGCCAGCAGCCAAGTCCCCGGCCCAAGCTCTGGAAACACCATATATTTT. Residues: CASSQVPGPSSGNTIYF.

This clonotype was counted only a few times. In nucleotides, the CDR3 is TGTGCCACCAGCAGACGGGGGGGCCGAGAGACCCAGTACTTC. Encoded protein: CATSRRGGRETQYF. This chain connects TRBV15 to TRBJ2-5, with TRBD2 matching 8 bases. With V trimmed by 2 bases and J by 4 bases, 3 bases remained unmatched. Germline CDR1 and CDR2: LNHNV and YYDKDF (reference sequence). This CDR3 has 14 residues.

V usage is TRBV6-5 and J usage is TRBJ2-3; TRBD1 matches at 7 bases. Germline trimming cut 0 bases from V and 5 bases from J; bases unmatched to any gene: 5. In germline, CDR1 is MNHEY, CDR2 SVGAGI. This CDR3 comprises 15 residues. CDR3 sequence reads: CASSYSAPGGDTQYF. The CDR3 coding sequence is TGTGCCAGCAGTTACTCGGCCCCAGGGGGAGATACGCAGTATTTT.

This clonotype turned up a few times. This chain links TRBV6-5 with TRBJ1-3, with TRBD1 identical over 7 bases. This CDR3 region has 15 residues. CDR1 MNHEY and CDR2 SVGAGI come from the germline V gene. J gave up 0 bases and V 4 bases, and 3 bases lay outside the gene matches. The CDR3 bases are TGTGCCAGCAGTTGGGACAGAGCCTCTGGAAACACCATATATTTT. It translates to CASSWDRASGNTIYF.

This clonotype was counted a few times. The CDR3 region is CASSPQAGSTDTQYF. The CDR3 region has the DNA TGTGCCAGCAGCCCCCAAGCGGGAAGCACAGATACGCAGTATTTT. The genes are TRBV7-3 and TRBJ2-3, with 7 bases matching TRBD2. V shed 5 bases and J 0 bases; nucleotides not matched to a gene: 5. CDR1 and CDR2 (germline): SGHTA, FQGTGA. The CDR3 loop spans 15 amino acids.

This rearrangement joins TRBV30 to TRBJ2-7; 7 positions agree with TRBD2. Looked up from germline, CDR1 is GTSNPN and CDR2 is SVGIG (reference sequence). CDR3 length: 15 amino acids. Unmatched junction bases numbered 9, after V lost 2 bases and J lost 2 bases. CDR3 loop: CAWSYGGSVPYEQYF. CDR3 bases: TGTGCCTGGAGTTACGGGGGGAGTGTTCCCTACGAGCAGTACTTC. Drawing the rest from reference TRBV30 and TRBJ2-7, the complete variable domain is SQTIHQWPATLVQPVGSPLSLECTVEGTSNPNLYWYRQAAGRGLQLLFYSVGIGQISSEVPQNLSASRPQDRQFILSSKKLLLSDSGFYLCAWSYGGSVPYEQYFGPGTRLTVT.

This chain joins TRBV7-8 and TRBJ2-7; perhaps D is TRBD1 or TRBD2 (5 bases each). The CDR3 has 14 amino acids. The V and J ends lost 2 bases and 9 bases respectively, with 17 bases between them. CDR1 is SGHVS and CDR2 is FQNEAQ in the germline V gene. The CDR3 DNA reads as TGTGCCAGCAGCTTATCACAGGCCCTAGCCGCGCAGTACTTC. Translating it yields CASSLSQALAAQYF.

The V gene is TRBV24-1, the J gene TRBJ1-2; 8 nucleotides line up with TRBD1. CDR1 is KGHDR and CDR2 is SFDVKD in the germline V gene. V dropped 5 bases and J dropped 4; count of bases not matched to a gene: 2. There are 13 residues in the CDR3. CDR3 in DNA: TGTGCCACCAGTGCGGGACAGGCCTATGGCTACACCTTC. This translates into CATSAGQAYGYTF.

This chain uses TRBV15 with TRBJ2-7; D gene ambiguous. Germline CDR1 LNHNV, CDR2 YYDKDF (reference sequence). The V gene lost 1 base and the J gene lost 6 bases, with 10 bases spanning the gap. The CDR3 spans 13 residues. CDR3 sequence reads: CATSRGASGEQYF. The CDR3 DNA sequence: TGTGCCACCAGCAGAGGCGCGTCGGGCGAGCAGTACTTC.

The rearrangement joins TRBV20-1 to TRBJ2-1; 13 bases line up with TRBD2. The germline V gene has CDR1 DFQATT and CDR2 SNEGSKA (reference sequence). CDR3 length equals 15 residues. With 6 bases clipped from V and 2 bases from J, the junction kept 4 bases outside the gene matches. In DNA, the CDR3 is TGCAGTGCCACGACTAGCGGGAGGACCTACAATGAGCAGTTCTTC. This encodes CSATTSGRTYNEQFF.

The gene calls are TRBV19 and TRBJ2-1, with 13 bases that match TRBD2. The CDR3 covers 17 residues. Germline lookup yields CDR1 LNHDA and CDR2 SQIVND (reference sequence). The junction had 13 bases not matched to a gene; V was cut back by 5 bases and J by 9 bases. The CDR3 nucleotides read TGTGCCAGTAGTCGTGGAACTAGCGGGAGGGGAGCGGGTGAGCAGTTCTTC. It translates to CASSRGTSGRGAGEQFF. The full variable domain, completed using reference TRBV19 and TRBJ2-1, is DGGITQSPKYLFRKEGQNVTLSCEQNLNHDAMYWYRQDPGQGLRLIYYSQIVNDFQKGDIAEGYSVSREKKESFPLTVTSAQKNPTAFYLCASSRGTSGRGAGEQFFGPGTRLTVL.

This clonotype has a handful of counts. This rearrangement joins TRBV7-2 to TRBJ2-3, with 8 bases lining up with TRBD1. V dropped 2 bases and J dropped 1; count of bases not matched to a gene: 8. The length of the CDR3 is 17 residues. Germline loops: CDR1 SGHTA, CDR2 FQGNSA. The DNA for the CDR3 is TGTGCCAGCAGCTTAAAGGCAGGGGGCTCGGGCACAGATACGCAGTATTTT. Protein product: CASSLKAGGSGTDTQYF.

This clonotype has a single count. The J gene is TRBJ2-7, the V gene TRBV27; D possibly uses TRBD1 or TRBD2 (6 bases each). The CDR3 totals 14 residues. The V end lost 6 bases, the J end lost 4 bases, and 16 bases lay between the germline ends. Germline V gene lookup returns CDR1 MNHEY and CDR2 SMNVEV (reference sequence). DNA of the CDR3: TGTGCCAGCAGCCCCGAGGGGGGTTTTTACGAGCAGTACTTC. Translated, it gives CASSPEGGFYEQYF.

V and J are TRBV2 and TRBJ1-1; no firm D call. Trimming stripped 6 bases from V and 1 base from J, with 12 bases between. This CDR3 is 14 amino acids long. Per germline, CDR1 SNHLY and CDR2 FYNNEI. Written as DNA, the CDR3 is TGTGCCAGCAGCCCGGCGGGTCCGAACACTGAAGCTTTCTTT. Its protein product is CASSPAGPNTEAFF.

This clonotype turned up a few times. The chain employs TRBV7-9 and TRBJ1-1, with D uncertain. The ends were cut back, 4 bases at V and 5 bases at J, with 8 bases in the middle. CDR3 length: 12 residues. Germline values: CDR1 SEHNR, CDR2 FQNEAQ (reference sequence). This CDR3 is CASSSGPTEAFF. The CDR3 nucleotides are TGTGCCAGCAGCTCCGGCCCAACTGAAGCTTTCTTT.

The chain is built from TRBV29-1 and TRBJ2-3; 7 bases map to TRBD1. CDR3 size: 16 residues. V was clipped by 6 bases and J by 2 bases; unmatched bases: 14. The V gene's germline CDR1 is SQVTM and CDR2 ANQGSEA. In DNA form, the CDR3 reads TGCAGCGTGGAAATTCCGACAGGGTTGAACACAGATACGCAGTATTTT. Amino acid sequence: CSVEIPTGLNTDTQYF.

This sequence joins TRBV25-1 and TRBJ1-1; a possible D gene is TRBD1 (5 bases). The CDR3 covers 12 residues. CDR1 and CDR2 from the germline V gene are MGHDK and SYGVNS. Trimming removed 4 bases from V and 11 bases from J, with 14 bases in between. In nucleotides, the CDR3 is TGTGCCAGCAGTGCTGGGGCGGGTACGGCTTTCTTT. Translating gives CASSAGAGTAFF.

This clonotype was counted between two and nine times. The V call is TRBV5-4, the J call TRBJ2-7; 9 bases are a match to TRBD2. CDR1 and CDR2 from the germline V gene are SGHNT and YYREEE (reference sequence). V was clipped by 4 bases and J by 4 bases; unmatched bases: 9. The CDR3 runs 15 residues. CDR3 in amino acids: CASSPAASGTYEQYF. The CDR3, as DNA: TGTGCCAGCAGCCCGGCGGCTAGCGGGACTTACGAGCAGTACTTC.

The J gene is TRBJ2-5, the V gene TRBV7-3, with D unresolved. The CDR3 is made up of 14 amino acids. Trimming removed 2 bases from V and 4 bases from J, with 11 bases in between. The germline CDR1 and CDR2 sequences are SGHTA and FQGTGA. DNA for the CDR3: TGTGCCAGCAGCTTATTGGGAATTGGAGAGACCCAGTACTTC. Encoded protein: CASSLLGIGETQYF.